The 17 T cell receptor beta chains reported below all come from one sample, sequenced in a study of blood T cell repertoires in COVID-19. Using immunoSEQ multiplex PCR, the repertoire was profiled, and TCRdb retains in-frame clones only, with some absent. The table lists under 250,000 clones, around 84% of them singletons. The sample consisted of peripheral blood. The receptors were gathered from a woman in her fifties or sixties who had recovered from COVID-19.

Points on this clone: Other DNA sequences in this sample translate to the same CDR3. The V and J genes are TRBV4-2 and TRBJ2-7, with D possibly being TRBD2 (7 bases). Trimming pared 0 bases from V and 2 bases from J, leaving 14 bases between. The germline gives CDR1 LGHNA, CDR2 YNFKEQ. CDR3 length equals 16 residues. The CDR3 DNA sequence: TGTGCCAGCAGCCAAGATCTGAGGGGGGGCACCTACGAGCAGTACTTC. Amino acid sequence: CASSQDLRGGTYEQYF.

The chain employs TRBV2 and TRBJ2-1; D ambiguous. CDR1 and CDR2 from the germline V gene are SNHLY and FYNNEI. V was shortened by 6 bases and J by 1 base, with 10 bases between the two germline ends. The CDR3 totals 14 residues. The CDR3 reads CASRSRQSYNEQFF. For the CDR3, the DNA is TGTGCCAGCAGGAGCAGGCAGTCCTACAATGAGCAGTTCTTC.

The genes are TRBV6-5 and TRBJ1-5, with 9 bases fitting TRBD1. V lost 5 bases and J lost 0; bases outside the gene matches: 2. CDR3 length: 15 amino acids. Per the germline V gene, CDR1 is MNHEY and CDR2 is SVGAGI. The CDR3 DNA is TGTGCCAGCAGTCCGGGACAGGGTAGCAATCAGCCCCAGCATTTT. Translation gives CASSPGQGSNQPQHF.

The rearrangement joins TRBV6-5 to TRBJ1-6; a possible D gene is TRBD1 (5 bases). Trimming removed 3 bases at V and 10 bases at J, with 16 bases between. From germline, CDR1 is MNHEY and CDR2 SVGAGI. The CDR3 has 15 amino acids. CDR3 residues: CASSYMGLAASPLHF. CDR3 nucleotides: TGTGCCAGCAGTTATATGGGGCTCGCCGCCTCACCCCTCCACTTT.

This clone was seen a few times. This rearrangement joins TRBV12-2 to TRBJ2-1; TRBD2 was called by the table and not checked on the DNA. TRBV12-2 is listed as a pseudogene. The CDR3 loop spans 15 amino acids. CDR3 nucleotides: TGTGCAAGTCGCCTCCGTGGAGGGCTCTACAATGAGCAGTTCTTC. Translated: CASRLRGGLYNEQFF.

This chain joins TRBV5-1 and TRBJ2-1; unclear D gene. The CDR3 spans 14 residues. Germline CDR1 is SGHRS and CDR2 is YFSETQ. V lost 5 bases and J 7 bases, leaving 16 bases between the germline ends. CDR3 coding DNA: TGCGCCAGCAGTTCACTACCCCGGTGGAATGAGCAGTTCTTC. This codes for CASSSLPRWNEQFF.

This chain links TRBV11-2 with TRBJ2-5, with D possibly matching TRBD2 (6 bases). The germline gives CDR1 SGHAT, CDR2 FQNNGV. V lost 3 bases, J lost 5 bases, and 13 bases lay in between. The CDR3 has 14 amino acids. CDR3 residues: CASSLGDSLETQYF. The CDR3 DNA reads as TGTGCCAGCAGCTTGGGGGACTCTTTGGAGACCCAGTACTTC.

The J gene is TRBJ2-5, the V gene TRBV27, with a weak D call TRBD2 (6 bases). Germline V CDR1 and CDR2: MNHEY, SMNVEV (reference sequence). V was shortened by 8 bases and J by 5 bases, with 21 bases between the two germline ends. The CDR3 sequence is 15 residues long. In DNA, the CDR3 is TGTGCCAGCGGGGCCCGGCAGGGCGGGGTGGAGACCCAGTACTTC. Amino acid sequence: CASGARQGGVETQYF.

The chain couples TRBV11-2 to TRBJ1-2, with D unresolved. V was pared by 5 bases and J by 11 bases, with 21 bases between. In germline, CDR1 is SGHAT, CDR2 FQNNGV. The CDR3 runs 14 residues. The DNA for the CDR3 is TGTGCCAGCAGCCCCCTAAGCGGCTGGTTCGTATACACCTTC. Translation gives CASSPLSGWFVYTF.

As DNA, the CDR3 is TGTGCCAGCAGCCAAGAGTCTAGCACAGATACGCAGTATTTT. This translates into CASSQESSTDTQYF. This chain joins TRBV5-4 and TRBJ2-3; D gene unclear. Germline V gene lookup returns CDR1 SGHNT and CDR2 YYREEE (reference sequence). This CDR3 spans 14 amino acids. The V gene lost 4 bases and the J gene lost 0 bases, with 9 bases spanning the gap.

This sequence joins TRBV5-6 and TRBJ2-2; TRBD1 agrees at 8 bases. The germline gives CDR1 SGHDT, CDR2 YYEEEE. CDR3 length: 15 amino acids. With 6 bases clipped from V and 3 bases from J, the junction kept 7 bases outside the gene matches. The CDR3 loop reads CASNYQGAYTGELFF. The CDR3 region has the DNA TGTGCCAGCAACTACCAGGGGGCTTACACCGGGGAGCTGTTTTTT.

The chain couples TRBV5-4 to TRBJ1-2, with D tentatively TRBD1 (5 bases). Trimming removed 7 bases at V and 7 bases at J, with 17 bases between. CDR3 size: 13 residues. CDR1 is SGHNT and CDR2 is YYREEE in the germline V gene (reference sequence). DNA for the CDR3: TGTGCCAGCCCCGATCGGGGGGGTCGTGGCTACACCTTC. As protein: CASPDRGGRGYTF.

This chain's CDR3 is CASSFSGDSYNEQFF. The DNA of the CDR3 is TGTGCCAGCAGTTTTAGCGGGGATTCCTACAATGAGCAGTTCTTC. The V and J genes are TRBV7-2 and TRBJ2-1; 8 bases line up with TRBD2. The CDR3 totals 15 residues. In germline, CDR1 is SGHTA, CDR2 FQGNSA. Unmatched junction bases numbered 5, after V lost 6 bases and J lost 1 base. Filled out from reference TRBV7-2 and TRBJ2-1, the complete variable domain reads GAGVSQSPSNKVTEKGKDVELRCDPISGHTALYWYRQSLGQGLEFLIYFQGNSAPDKSGLPSDRFSAERTGGSVSTLTIQRTQQEDSAVYLCASSFSGDSYNEQFFGPGTRLTVL.

The rearrangement uses TRBV19 and TRBJ2-5, with 11 bases identical to TRBD2. Per the germline V gene, CDR1 is LNHDA and CDR2 is SQIVND (reference sequence). This CDR3 contains 15 residues. J lost 5 bases, V lost 4 bases, and 6 bases had no gene match. In nucleotides, the CDR3 is TGTGCCAGTAGTACAAGACTAGCGGGGTTGGAGACCCAGTACTTC. Encoded protein: CASSTRLAGLETQYF.

The chain uses TRBV10-3 and TRBJ1-1; the match to TRBD1 covers 7 bases. The length of the CDR3 is 13 residues. The germline CDR1 and CDR2 sequences are ENHRY and SYGVKD. J gave up 7 bases and V 5 bases, and 7 bases lay outside the gene matches. CDR3 nucleotide sequence: TGTGCCATCAGTCCGGGACAGCGCCTTGAAGCTTTCTTT. Amino acid sequence: CAISPGQRLEAFF.

CDR3 loop: CASVSGAGNQPQHF. In DNA, the CDR3 is TGTGCTAGTGTTTCAGGGGCGGGCAATCAGCCCCAGCATTTT. J is TRBJ1-5 and V is TRBV12-5; TRBD1 is a possible D gene (6 bases). The V and J ends lost 7 bases and 2 bases respectively, with 12 bases between them. From germline, CDR1 is LGHNT and CDR2 FRNRAP. The CDR3 runs to 14 residues.

The J gene is TRBJ1-2, the V gene TRBV11-2, with D unclear. The germline V gene encodes CDR1 SGHAT and CDR2 FQNNGV. The CDR3 loop spans 13 amino acids. Trimming removed 4 bases at V and 8 bases at J, with 14 bases between. As DNA, the CDR3 is TGTGCCAGCAGCTCAAACCGACAAGGCGGCTACACCTTC. This translates into CASSSNRQGGYTF.